These 14 T cell receptor beta chains were sequenced from one sample in a study of blood T cells in healthy people across ages. It was with a sample-barcoded 5' primer and a J-beta primer mix that a second PCR of about 7 to 12 cycles was run. TCRdb reprocessed the 5' RACE reads via MiXCR and lists one record per CDR3 protein. Of about 1.6 million distinct CDR3 sequences detected, roughly a third appear once; the ten largest clones hold 11%. The sequencing sample was made of blood. The receptors were gathered from a woman in her twenties or thirties in good health.

This clonotype has only a few counts. The J gene is TRBJ2-1, the V gene TRBV5-1, with unresolved D. Germline-derived CDR1 and CDR2 are SGHRS and YFSETQ. Trimming removed 6 bases at V and 6 bases at J, with 13 bases between. The CDR3 has 13 amino acids. The CDR3 region is CASTLENVNEQFF. The CDR3 coding sequence is TGCGCCAGCACCCTTGAGAATGTCAATGAGCAGTTCTTC.

About this clonotype: A much larger clone lies one base from this, so it may be a read error. The gene calls are TRBV20-1 and TRBJ2-5; D ambiguous. V lost 0 bases and J 13 bases, leaving 21 bases between the germline ends. In germline, CDR1 is DFQATT, CDR2 SNEGSKA (reference sequence). CDR3 length: 14 amino acids. CDR3 protein: CSARDDRAGATGYF. CDR3 bases: TGCAGTGCTAGAGATGATAGGGCAGGCGCAACGGGGTACTTC.

The V call is TRBV3-1, the J call TRBJ1-5; D is ambiguous. Trimming stripped 4 bases from V and 7 bases from J, with 11 bases between. Germline assignment: CDR1 LGHDT and CDR2 YNNKEL (reference sequence). The CDR3 length is 13 residues. As DNA, the CDR3 is TGTGCCAGCAGCCTAGAGGGTATCCAGCCCCAGCATTTT. This translates into CASSLEGIQPQHF.

This sequence joins TRBV2 and TRBJ1-2; 7 positions match TRBD1. After removal of 7 bases from V and 4 bases from J, the junction contained 15 bases not matched to a gene. This CDR3 comprises 16 residues. Germline CDR1 and CDR2: SNHLY and FYNNEI. The DNA for the CDR3 is TGTGCCAGCATCAGGGGGGAGTCGGCTTTTACCTATGGCTACACCTTC. Its translation: CASIRGESAFTYGYTF.

The chain couples TRBV11-2 to TRBJ1-2; D might be TRBD1 (5 bases). The length of the CDR3 is 17 residues. V was cut by 4 bases and J by 4 bases, with 22 bases left in between. CDR1 SGHAT and CDR2 FQNNGV come from the germline V gene. CDR3 residues: CASSSKTTGDVVYGYTF. DNA for the CDR3: TGTGCCAGCAGCTCTAAAACTACAGGTGATGTGGTCTATGGCTACACCTTC.

The sample holds a few counts of this clonotype. J is TRBJ2-1 and V is TRBV7-8; tentative D call: TRBD1 (7 bases). There are 17 residues in the CDR3. V lost 0 bases and J 2 bases, leaving 14 bases between the germline ends. The germline V gene encodes CDR1 SGHVS and CDR2 FQNEAQ. The CDR3 sequence: CASSLAGGRGAYNEQFF. DNA of the CDR3: TGTGCCAGCAGCTTAGCGGGGGGCAGGGGGGCCTACAATGAGCAGTTCTTC.

This clonotype was detected only a few times. V is TRBV20-1 and J is TRBJ2-2; D is perhaps TRBD2 (6 bases). The CDR3 sequence is 13 residues long. From germline, CDR1 is DFQATT and CDR2 SNEGSKA (reference sequence). Trimming removed 5 bases from V and 7 bases from J, with 14 bases in between. CDR3 region: CSAYRELGGELFF. CDR3 DNA: TGCAGTGCTTACCGGGAGCTTGGCGGGGAGCTGTTTTTT.

The J gene is TRBJ2-3, the V gene TRBV6-8; weak D call: TRBD2 (7 bases). V lost 2 bases, J lost 7 bases, and 22 bases lay in between. The CDR3 loop spans 17 amino acids. Germline V gene data show CDR1 as MNHGY and CDR2 as SAAAGT. CDR3 in DNA: TGTGCCAGCAGTTACCTTGCCTACGGGGGGCGTAGAAATACGCAGTATTTT. It is translated as CASSYLAYGGRRNTQYF.

The DNA of the CDR3 is TGTGCTAGTGGCGGCGGATTCCAAGAGACCCAGTACTTC. Its protein product is CASGGGFQETQYF. This chain links TRBV12-5 with TRBJ2-5; D is undetermined. The V gene lost 6 bases and the J gene lost 1 base, with 9 bases spanning the gap. Germline assignment: CDR1 LGHNT and CDR2 FRNRAP. This CDR3 has 13 amino acids. Full variable domain (remainder filled in from reference TRBV12-5 and TRBJ2-5): DARVTQTPRHKVTEMGQEVTMRCQPILGHNTVFWYRQTMMQGLELLAYFRNRAPLDDSGMPKDRFSAEMPDATLATLKIQPSEPRDSAVYFCASGGGFQETQYFGPGTRLLVL.

The chain combines TRBV6-5 with TRBJ1-2; 7 bases map to TRBD1. Germline V CDR1 and CDR2: MNHEY, SVGAGI. The J segment lost 3 bases and the V segment lost 6 bases, leaving 7 bases of the junction unmatched. CDR3 length equals 14 residues. CDR3 residues: CASRGQSLYYGYTF. The CDR3 DNA reads as TGTGCCAGCAGGGGACAGTCCCTTTACTATGGCTACACCTTC.

The chain carries TRBV18 and TRBJ1-2; D is uncertain. This CDR3 spans 13 amino acids. Germline CDR1 KGHSH, CDR2 LQKENI. V was cut by 3 bases and J by 10 bases, with 15 bases left in between. The CDR3 is CASSPRKASNYTF. The CDR3 DNA follows: TGTGCCAGCTCACCCCGAAAAGCCTCCAACTACACCTTC.

On this clonotype: A junction boundary mismatches the germline segment, possibly from a read error. The CDR3 is CASRKGATGTDTRYF. The CDR3 DNA is TGTGCCAGCAGAAAGGGGGCTACCGGCACAGATACGCGGTATTTT. The V gene is TRBV7-2, the J gene TRBJ2-3; 7 nucleotides align to TRBD1. This CDR3 has 15 residues. Germline V gene sequence: CDR1 SGHTA, CDR2 FQGNSA.

This clonotype has more than one count but fewer than ten. V and J are TRBV4-1 and TRBJ1-1; maybe TRBD1 (6 bases). Trimming took off 0 bases at V and 2 bases at J, with 13 bases between the two ends. The germline gives CDR1 MGHRA, CDR2 YSYEKL. There are 16 residues in the CDR3. CDR3 amino acids: CASSQDSARGNTEAFF. CDR3 DNA: TGCGCCAGCAGCCAAGATTCGGCCAGGGGCAACACTGAAGCTTTCTTT.

This sequence joins TRBV5-4 and TRBJ2-3, with 11 positions matching TRBD2. V was pared by 4 bases and J by 2 bases, with 9 bases of the junction left unmatched. The CDR3 length is 17 residues. Germline V gene data show CDR1 as SGHNT and CDR2 as YYREEE (reference sequence). The CDR3 DNA sequence: TGTGCCAGCAGCCTTCCGGGACTAGCGGCGACCACAGATACGCAGTATTTT. This codes for CASSLPGLAATTDTQYF. Combining the CDR3 with reference TRBV5-4 and TRBJ2-3 gives the whole variable domain ETGVTQSPTHLIKTRGQQVTLRCSSQSGHNTVSWYQQALGQGPQFIFQYYREEENGRGNFPPRFSGLQFPNYSSELNVNALELDDSALYLCASSLPGLAATTDTQYFGPGTRLTVL.